This T cell receptor (beta chain) was captured in a study of cytomegalovirus exposure and HLA in healthy donors. The V gene's germline CDR1 is KGHSH and CDR2 LQKENI. Trimming removed 8 bases from V and 1 base from J; junction bases left unmatched: 10. CDR3 length equals 16 residues. Donors sampled were nominally healthy, though unrecorded immune exposures were likely. PCR amplification relied on 60 Vbeta primers (plus 13 Jbeta primers). TCRdb's table, derived via immunoSEQ multiplex PCR, lists solely in-frame clones and lacks some. The specimen's table records about 200,000 clones. Specimen: PBMCs. This TCR was sampled from a girl aged 2 to 10 in good health and CMV-seropositive. This chain joins TRBV18 and TRBJ2-3; 9 positions agree with TRBD1. CDR3 residues: CASNPRRTGGTDTQYF. CDR3 nucleotide sequence: TGTGCCAGCAACCCCCGGCGGACAGGGGGCACAGATACGCAGTATTTT.